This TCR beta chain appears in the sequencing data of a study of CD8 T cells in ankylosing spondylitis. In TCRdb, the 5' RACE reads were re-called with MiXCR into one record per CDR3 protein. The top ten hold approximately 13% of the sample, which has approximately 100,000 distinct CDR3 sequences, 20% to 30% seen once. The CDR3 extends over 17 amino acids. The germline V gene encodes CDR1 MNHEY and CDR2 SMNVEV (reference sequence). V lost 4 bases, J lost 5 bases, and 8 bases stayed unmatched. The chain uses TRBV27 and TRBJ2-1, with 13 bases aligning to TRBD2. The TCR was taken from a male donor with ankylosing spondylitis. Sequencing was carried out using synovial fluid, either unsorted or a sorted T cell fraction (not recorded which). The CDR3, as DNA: TGTGCCAGCAGTTCTCCCCCCACTAGCGGGGGGGACAATGAGCAGTTCTTC. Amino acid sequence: CASSSPPTSGGDNEQFF.